Below, 5 T cell receptor beta chains from the same sample are listed, as sequenced in a study of monozygotic twins with inflammatory bowel disease. TCRdb reprocessed the 5' RACE reads; each CDR3 protein has one entry and no DNA is given. The sample table includes about 160,000 distinct CDR3 sequences. Sequenced: blood. The receptor source for this set is a human donor with ulcerative colitis or Crohn's disease, or a healthy co-twin of an affected twin (not recorded which).

The chain joins TRBV6-1 to TRBJ1-6. The germline gives CDR1 MNHNS, CDR2 SASEGT. This CDR3 has 16 amino acids. The CDR3 is CASRVDPSSYNSPLHF.

The chain uses TRBV20-1 and TRBJ1-3; TCRdb indicates TRBD1, and absent DNA this call remains unverified. CDR1 and CDR2 (germline): DFQATT, SNEGSKA (reference sequence). The CDR3 sequence is 15 residues long. The chain's CDR3 is CSANGQGPSGNTIYF.

The rearrangement links TRBV27 to TRBJ1-5; the TRBD1 assignment by TCRdb is unverifiable without DNA. Germline loops: CDR1 MNHEY, CDR2 SMNVEV (reference sequence). CDR3 length equals 15 residues. Here the CDR3 reads CASSLSGRDGQPQHF.

V is TRBV20-1 and J is TRBJ2-7; checking the TCRdb D call of TRBD1 is not possible without DNA. This CDR3 comprises 13 residues. In germline, CDR1 is DFQATT, CDR2 SNEGSKA (reference sequence). The CDR3 loop reads CSASGNGLYEQYF.

V gene TRBV7-9 combines with J gene TRBJ2-2; no DNA is available, so the TRBD1 call from TCRdb remains unchecked. CDR1 is SEHNR, CDR2 FQNEAQ, per germline (reference sequence). The CDR3 is made up of 15 amino acids. CDR3 amino acids: CASSLDRGSTGELFF. The full variable domain, completed using reference TRBV7-9 and TRBJ2-2, is DTGVSQNPRHKITKRGQNVTFRCDPISEHNRLYWYRQTLGQGPEFLTYFQNEAQLEKSRLLSDRFSAERPKGSFSTLEIQRTEQGDSAMYLCASSLDRGSTGELFFGEGSRLTVL.